A single sample is the source of the 25 T cell receptor beta chains below, sequenced in a study of blood T cell repertoires in COVID-19 (dated by TCRdb to about 2020). The library relied on the immunoSEQ multiplex PCR assay. TCRdb limited this immuneACCESS table to in-frame rearrangements with V and J called. A share of clones is missing; checked studies link under half to unresolved V genes, and the rest is unexplained. The sample table holds 470,000 or so clones, of which approximately 85% were seen once. Roughly 3.2% of the sample is in the top ten clones. Sample: peripheral blood. Receptor source: a human donor in a cohort sampled during active COVID-19.

The chain joins TRBV7-9 to TRBJ2-1; 11 nucleotides agree with TRBD2. V lost 8 bases, J lost 12 bases, and 12 bases stayed unmatched. CDR1 and CDR2 from the germline V gene are SEHNR and FQNEAQ (reference sequence). The CDR3 covers 14 residues. The CDR3 nucleotides read TGTGCCAGCGGTTTAGCGGGAGGGCCAGTGGGGCAGTTCTTC. Its translation is CASGLAGGPVGQFF. Filled out from reference TRBV7-9 and TRBJ2-1, the complete variable domain reads DTGVSQNPRHKITKRGQNVTFRCDPISEHNRLYWYRQTLGQGPEFLTYFQNEAQLEKSRLLSDRFSAERPKGSFSTLEIQRTEQGDSAMYLCASGLAGGPVGQFFGPGTRLTVL.

This rearrangement joins TRBV29-1 to TRBJ2-5; D may be TRBD1 (6 bases). V lost 3 bases, J lost 3 bases, and 11 bases lay in between. Germline V CDR1 and CDR2: SQVTM, ANQGSEA. This CDR3 contains 13 residues. The CDR3 protein is CSVEGHSKETQYF. Here the CDR3 DNA reads TGCAGCGTTGAGGGACACTCGAAAGAGACCCAGTACTTC.

The genes are TRBV5-1 and TRBJ1-6; D remains unclear. The CDR3 extends over 15 amino acids. The V gene's germline CDR1 is SGHRS and CDR2 YFSETQ. V was pared by 4 bases and J by 7 bases, with 15 bases between. The CDR3 loop is CASSMAPGLNSPLHF. The CDR3 region has the DNA TGCGCCAGCAGCATGGCACCTGGGCTGAATTCACCCCTCCACTTT. Variable domain in full (rest from reference TRBV5-1 and TRBJ1-6): KAGVTQTPRYLIKTRGQQVTLSCSPISGHRSVSWYQQTPGQGLQFLFEYFSETQRNKGNFPGRFSGRQFSNSRSEMNVSTLELGDSALYLCASSMAPGLNSPLHFGNGTRLTVT.

This chain links TRBV27 with TRBJ2-7; D is possibly TRBD1 (5 bases). V was shortened by 5 bases and J by 0 bases, with 11 bases between the two germline ends. The length of the CDR3 is 14 residues. Germline V CDR1 and CDR2: MNHEY, SMNVEV (reference sequence). CDR3 sequence reads: CASSHDRPSYEQYF. The CDR3 DNA is TGTGCCAGCAGTCACGACAGACCCTCCTACGAGCAGTACTTC.

This chain joins TRBV6-4 and TRBJ1-2, with D maybe TRBD1 (6 bases). This CDR3 has 13 residues. CDR1 and CDR2 (germline): MRHNA, SNTAGT. V lost 6 bases and J 2 bases, leaving 10 bases between the germline ends. Here the CDR3 DNA reads TGTGCCAGCAGGCAAGACAGGAACTATGGCTACACCTTC. It yields the protein CASRQDRNYGYTF.

The chain combines TRBV4-1 with TRBJ1-4; a possible D gene is TRBD1 (5 bases). With 2 bases removed from V and 8 bases from J, the gap between germline ends came to 15 bases. The CDR3 is made up of 15 amino acids. The germline gives CDR1 MGHRA, CDR2 YSYEKL. This CDR3 is CASSQTGTGREKLFF. CDR3 nucleotides: TGCGCCAGCAGCCAAACCGGGACTGGAAGGGAAAAACTGTTTTTT.

This chain links TRBV19 with TRBJ2-7, with TRBD1 as a possible D gene (6 bases). This CDR3 region has 15 residues. The germline CDR1 and CDR2 sequences are LNHDA and SQIVND (reference sequence). V gave up 1 base and J gave up 4 bases, with 14 bases separating them. CDR3 in DNA: TGTGCCAGTAGTATAGCCTTGGACAGCGCTTACGAGCAGTACTTC. Protein: CASSIALDSAYEQYF.

The V gene is TRBV27, the J gene TRBJ1-1, with D perhaps matching TRBD1 (5 bases). Trimming took off 2 bases at V and 6 bases at J, with 16 bases between the two ends. This CDR3 has 15 amino acids. Germline CDR1 reads MNHEY; CDR2 reads SMNVEV (reference sequence). Written as DNA, the CDR3 is TGTGCCAGCAGTTTACTGGGGCCGAGCCGCCCTGAAGCTTTCTTT. Its translation: CASSLLGPSRPEAFF.

This clone was counted at least ten times. This chain uses TRBV5-1 with TRBJ2-2, with a possible D match to TRBD2 (5 bases). This CDR3 contains 13 residues. Deletions cut 1 base from V and 8 bases from J, with 9 bases between. Germline loops: CDR1 SGHRS, CDR2 YFSETQ. The CDR3 region has the DNA TGCGCCAGCAGCTTGTCCAGCGGAGGGGAGCTGTTTTTT. This gives the protein CASSLSSGGELFF.

This clone was found once. The rearrangement links TRBV5-1 to TRBJ1-2; 7 nucleotides line up with TRBD1. V gave up 2 bases and J gave up 8 bases; unmatched junction bases: 12. The germline V gene encodes CDR1 SGHRS and CDR2 YFSETQ. The CDR3 sequence is 15 residues long. The CDR3 loop reads CASSFGNRDSHGYTF. The CDR3 DNA follows: TGCGCCAGCAGCTTTGGGAACCGGGACAGCCACGGCTACACCTTC.

The chain uses TRBV5-8 and TRBJ2-5; possible D gene TRBD2, 6 bases. Germline V gene sequence: CDR1 SGHTS, CDR2 YDEGEE. V lost 5 bases to trimming and J lost 4 bases, with 15 bases between them. The CDR3 consists of 14 residues. This chain's CDR3 is CASRYSGSGETQYF. The DNA of the CDR3 is TGTGCCAGCAGGTACTCCGGGAGCGGAGAGACCCAGTACTTC.

This sequence joins TRBV7-3 and TRBJ2-1; TRBD2 agrees at 10 bases. The germline V gene has CDR1 SGHTA and CDR2 FQGTGA. The CDR3 extends over 14 amino acids. Trimming cost V 5 bases and J 4 bases; bases outside gene matches: 2. The DNA of the CDR3 is TGTGCCAGCAGCCCGGGACTAGCGTACAATGAGCAGTTCTTC. This sequence encodes CASSPGLAYNEQFF.

This clone was seen a handful of times. The rearrangement joins TRBV19 to TRBJ1-2, with 10 bases that match TRBD1. V was pared by 3 bases and J by 8 bases, with 9 bases of the junction left unmatched. This CDR3 spans 15 amino acids. Germline assignment: CDR1 LNHDA and CDR2 SQIVND (reference sequence). The CDR3 loop is CASSISGTGAIGYTF. The CDR3, as DNA: TGTGCCAGTAGTATCTCCGGGACAGGGGCAATCGGCTACACCTTC.

The genes are TRBV28 and TRBJ1-3; D is uncertain. The germline V gene has CDR1 MDHEN and CDR2 SYDVKM. The CDR3 spans 13 residues. V was pared by 1 base and J by 4 bases, with 5 bases between. CDR3 amino acids: CASSLSRGNTIYF. The CDR3 nucleotides read TGTGCCAGCAGTTTATCCAGAGGAAACACCATATATTTT.

The rearrangement links TRBV18 to TRBJ2-7; 7 positions agree with TRBD1. The CDR3 contains 14 residues. Germline loops: CDR1 KGHSH, CDR2 LQKENI. The trim removed 2 bases at V and 5 bases at J, leaving 6 bases unmatched. The CDR3: CASSPAEQGNEQYF. CDR3 in DNA: TGTGCCAGCTCACCAGCAGAACAGGGGAACGAGCAGTACTTC.

Points on this clone: The sample contains more than one DNA sequence encoding this CDR3. The rearrangement links TRBV11-2 to TRBJ1-1; D gene uncertain. V was trimmed by 5 bases and J by 0 bases, leaving 7 bases between them. The germline V gene has CDR1 SGHAT and CDR2 FQNNGV. There are 13 residues in the CDR3. This chain's CDR3 is CASSRTMNTEAFF. In DNA, the CDR3 is TGTGCCAGCAGCCGGACTATGAACACTGAAGCTTTCTTT. The variable domain in full, with the rest retrieved from reference TRBV11-2 and TRBJ1-1, is EAGVAQSPRYKIIEKRQSVAFWCNPISGHATLYWYQQILGQGPKLLIQFQNNGVVDDSQLPKDRFSAERLKGVDSTLKIQPAKLEDSAVYLCASSRTMNTEAFFGQGTRLTVV.

This chain uses TRBV24-1 with TRBJ2-2, with TRBD1 matching 9 bases. The germline V gene has CDR1 KGHDR and CDR2 SFDVKD. The V gene end was trimmed by 4 bases and the J gene end by 4 bases; junction bases not matched to a gene: 6. The CDR3 extends over 16 amino acids. The CDR3 sequence is CATSERTGGSTGELFF. CDR3 nucleotide sequence: TGTGCCACCAGTGAACGAACAGGGGGCAGCACCGGGGAGCTGTTTTTT.

This clone was counted once. This chain links TRBV19 with TRBJ2-4; D is possibly TRBD1 (5 bases). Germline V lookup: CDR1 LNHDA, CDR2 SQIVND (reference sequence). This CDR3 is built from 14 residues. Trimming removed 9 bases from V and 7 bases from J, with 19 bases in between. CDR3: CASSAMGSGNIQYF. The DNA of the CDR3 is TGTGCCAGCTCCGCCATGGGGTCAGGGAACATTCAGTACTTC.

The chain uses TRBV5-1 and TRBJ2-3; D not resolved. The CDR3 sequence is 15 residues long. CDR1 and CDR2 from the germline V gene are SGHRS and YFSETQ. Deletions cut 6 bases from V and 5 bases from J, with 19 bases between. CDR3 sequence: CASNPAERRLDTQYF. For the CDR3, the DNA is TGCGCCAGCAATCCCGCCGAGCGTCGCCTAGATACGCAGTATTTT.

The chain uses TRBV6-6 and TRBJ2-7, with a tentative D call TRBD1 (6 bases). Germline loops: CDR1 MNHNY, CDR2 SVGAGI (reference sequence). The ends were cut back, 2 bases at V and 1 base at J, with 6 bases in the middle. The CDR3 spans 13 residues. This CDR3 reads CASSYQGSYEQYF. CDR3 nucleotide sequence: TGTGCCAGCAGTTACCAGGGGTCCTACGAGCAGTACTTC.

This clone was seen more than once but under ten times. The genes are TRBV7-8 and TRBJ2-3; D unclear. This CDR3 is built from 16 residues. Germline V CDR1 and CDR2: SGHVS, FQNEAQ. The V end lost 2 bases, the J end lost 0 bases, and 12 bases lay between the germline ends. CDR3 in amino acids: CASSLHRGQSTDTQYF. CDR3 bases: TGTGCCAGCAGCTTACACCGCGGTCAAAGCACAGATACGCAGTATTTT. The complete variable domain, with remaining parts taken from reference TRBV7-8 and TRBJ2-3, reads GAGVSQSPRYKVAKRGQDVALRCDPISGHVSLFWYQQALGQGPEFLTYFQNEAQLDKSGLPSDRFFAERPEGSVSTLKIQRTQQEDSAVYLCASSLHRGQSTDTQYFGPGTRLTVL.

The chain has TRBV28 and TRBJ1-2; D not resolved. CDR3 length equals 12 residues. Per the germline V gene, CDR1 is MDHEN and CDR2 is SYDVKM. Trimming shortened V by 1 base and J by 3 bases, and 3 bases separated the two germline ends. This CDR3 is CASSLSDYGYTF. In DNA, the CDR3 is TGTGCCAGCAGTTTATCAGACTATGGCTACACCTTC.

The rearrangement joins TRBV6-5 to TRBJ1-6; D gene uncertain. The CDR3 consists of 14 residues. The V gene lost 6 bases and the J gene lost 11 bases, with 17 bases spanning the gap. Germline CDR1 and CDR2: MNHEY and SVGAGI. CDR3 residues: CASSRTSGQPPLHF. DNA for the CDR3: TGTGCCAGCAGCAGGACTAGCGGCCAGCCACCCCTCCACTTT.

Of note for this clone: The junction and the germline gene differ at one end; a read error may be behind it. This chain uses TRBV7-7 with TRBJ2-5, with D possibly matching TRBD1 (5 bases). The CDR3 runs to 14 residues. Germline lookup yields CDR1 SSHAT and CDR2 FNYEAQ (reference sequence). CDR3 nucleotide sequence: TGTGCTAGCAGCCAAGGGGCGGTCCAAGAGACCCAGTACTTC. The encoded protein is CASSQGAVQETQYF.

V usage is TRBV9 and J usage is TRBJ2-1, with 11 bases matching TRBD2. CDR3 size: 15 residues. Germline V lookup: CDR1 SGDLS, CDR2 YYNGEE. V was pared by 7 bases and J by 1 base, with 4 bases of the junction left unmatched. The CDR3 region is CASGTSGSSYNEQFF. As DNA, the CDR3 is TGTGCCAGCGGAACTAGCGGGAGTTCCTACAATGAGCAGTTCTTC.